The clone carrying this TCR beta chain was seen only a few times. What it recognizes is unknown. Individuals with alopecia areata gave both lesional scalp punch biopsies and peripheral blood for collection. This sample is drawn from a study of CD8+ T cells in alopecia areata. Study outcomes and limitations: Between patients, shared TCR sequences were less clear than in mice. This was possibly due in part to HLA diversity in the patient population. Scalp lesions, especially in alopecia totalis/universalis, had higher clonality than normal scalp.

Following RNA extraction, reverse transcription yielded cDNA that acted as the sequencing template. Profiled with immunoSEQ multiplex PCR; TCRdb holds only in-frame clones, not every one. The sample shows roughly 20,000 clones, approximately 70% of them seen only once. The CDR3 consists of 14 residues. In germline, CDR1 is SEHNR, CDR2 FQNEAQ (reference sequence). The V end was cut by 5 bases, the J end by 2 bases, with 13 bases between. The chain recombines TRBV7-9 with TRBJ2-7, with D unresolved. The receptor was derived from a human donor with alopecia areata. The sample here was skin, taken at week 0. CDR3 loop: CASSPTWSTYEQYF. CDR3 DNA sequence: TGTGCCAGCAGCCCTACGTGGTCCACCTACGAGCAGTACTTC.